Sequencing of this T cell receptor (beta chain) was carried out in a study of T cells after yellow fever vaccination. Study in general: Some fractions had low cell numbers, and these were prepared with SMART-Seq v4 Ultra Low Input.

On this clonotype: Antigen: not known.

General observations from the study: Subsequent to the booster, the majority of primary-vaccination clones reappeared (around 95% CD4, more than 70% CD8). CD4 and CD8 compartments shared a small share of clonotypes, likely from convergent recombination.

Trimming removed 4 bases from V and 4 bases from J, with 16 bases in between. This CDR3 region has 14 residues. Germline V gives CDR1 SQVTM, CDR2 ANQGSEA. A 5'RACE template-switching step, the method used to make TCR cDNA, added a universal primer site and UMIs. TCRdb reanalysed the 5' RACE reads using MiXCR and keeps one entry per CDR3 protein. Of about 370,000 distinct CDR3 sequences in the sample, about 9.9% were seen once. The source of this sequence is a young man who received the YFV17D yellow fever vaccine. The sequencing used PBMCs, collected on the day of the first yellow fever vaccination. The chain combines TRBV29-1 with TRBJ1-1, with TRBD1 as a possible D gene (5 bases). The CDR3 coding sequence is TGCAGCGTTGGGGACTGGGATGGTGTCACTGAAGCTTTCTTT. Its protein is CSVGDWDGVTEAFF.